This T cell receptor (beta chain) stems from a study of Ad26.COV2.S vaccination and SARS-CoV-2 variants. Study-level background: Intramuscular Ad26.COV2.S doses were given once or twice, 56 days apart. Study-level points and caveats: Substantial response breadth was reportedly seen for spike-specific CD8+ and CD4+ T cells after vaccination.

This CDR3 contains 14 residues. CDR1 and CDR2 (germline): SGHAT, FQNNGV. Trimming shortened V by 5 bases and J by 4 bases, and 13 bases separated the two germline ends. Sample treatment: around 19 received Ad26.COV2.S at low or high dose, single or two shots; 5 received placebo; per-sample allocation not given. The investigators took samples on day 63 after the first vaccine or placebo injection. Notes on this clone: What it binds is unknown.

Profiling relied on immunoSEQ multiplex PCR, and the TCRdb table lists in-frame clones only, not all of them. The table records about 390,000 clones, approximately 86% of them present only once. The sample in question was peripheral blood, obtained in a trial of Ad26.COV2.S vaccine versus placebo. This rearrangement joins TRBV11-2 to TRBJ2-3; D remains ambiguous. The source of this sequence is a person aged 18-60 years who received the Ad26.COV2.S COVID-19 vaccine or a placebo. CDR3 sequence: CASSPTDGPDTQYF. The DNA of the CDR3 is TGTGCCAGCAGCCCGACGGACGGTCCAGATACGCAGTATTTT.